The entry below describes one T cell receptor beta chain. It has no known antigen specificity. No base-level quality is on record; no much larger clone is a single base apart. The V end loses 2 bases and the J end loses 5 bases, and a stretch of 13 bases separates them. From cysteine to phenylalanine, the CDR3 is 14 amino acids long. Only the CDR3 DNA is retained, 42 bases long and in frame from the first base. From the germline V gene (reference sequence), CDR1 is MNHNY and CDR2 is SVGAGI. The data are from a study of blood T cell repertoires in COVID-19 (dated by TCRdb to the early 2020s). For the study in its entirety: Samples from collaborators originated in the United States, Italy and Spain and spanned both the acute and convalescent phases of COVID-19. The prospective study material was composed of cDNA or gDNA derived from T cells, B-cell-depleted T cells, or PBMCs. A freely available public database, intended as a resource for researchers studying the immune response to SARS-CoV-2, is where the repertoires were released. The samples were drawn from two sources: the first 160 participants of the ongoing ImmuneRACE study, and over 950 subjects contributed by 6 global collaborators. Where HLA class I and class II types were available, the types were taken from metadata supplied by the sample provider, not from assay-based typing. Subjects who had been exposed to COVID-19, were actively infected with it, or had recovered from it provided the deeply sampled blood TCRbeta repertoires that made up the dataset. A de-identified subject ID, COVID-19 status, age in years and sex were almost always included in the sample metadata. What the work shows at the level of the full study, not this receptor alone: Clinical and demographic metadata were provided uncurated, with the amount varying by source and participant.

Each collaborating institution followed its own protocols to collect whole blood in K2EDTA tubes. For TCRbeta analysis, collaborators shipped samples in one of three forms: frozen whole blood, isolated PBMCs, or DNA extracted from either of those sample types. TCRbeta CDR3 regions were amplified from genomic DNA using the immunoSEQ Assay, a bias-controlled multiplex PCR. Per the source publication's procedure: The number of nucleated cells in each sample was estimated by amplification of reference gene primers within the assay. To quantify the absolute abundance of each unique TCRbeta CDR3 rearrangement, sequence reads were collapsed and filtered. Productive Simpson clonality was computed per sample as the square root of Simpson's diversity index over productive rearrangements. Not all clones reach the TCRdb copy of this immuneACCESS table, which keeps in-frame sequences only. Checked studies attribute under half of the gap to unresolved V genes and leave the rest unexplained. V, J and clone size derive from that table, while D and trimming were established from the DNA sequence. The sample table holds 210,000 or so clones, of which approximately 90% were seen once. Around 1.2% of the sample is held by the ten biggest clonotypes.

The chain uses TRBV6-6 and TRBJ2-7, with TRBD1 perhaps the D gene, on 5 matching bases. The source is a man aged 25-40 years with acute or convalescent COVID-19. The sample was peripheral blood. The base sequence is TGTGCCAGCAGTTACGAGTCTAGGGGAAACGAGCAGTACTTC. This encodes CASSYESRGNEQYF.